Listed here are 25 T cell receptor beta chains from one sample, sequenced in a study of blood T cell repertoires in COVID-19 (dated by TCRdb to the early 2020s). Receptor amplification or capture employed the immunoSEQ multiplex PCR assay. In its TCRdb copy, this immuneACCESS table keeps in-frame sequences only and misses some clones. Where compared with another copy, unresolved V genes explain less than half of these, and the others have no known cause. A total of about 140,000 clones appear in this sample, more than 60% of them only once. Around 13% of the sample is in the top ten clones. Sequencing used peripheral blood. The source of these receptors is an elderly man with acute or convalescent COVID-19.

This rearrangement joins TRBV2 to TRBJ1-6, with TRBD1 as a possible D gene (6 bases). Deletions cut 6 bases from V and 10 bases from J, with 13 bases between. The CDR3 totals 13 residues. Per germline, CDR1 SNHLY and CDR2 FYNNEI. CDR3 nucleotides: TGTGCCAGCAGGCCGGGGGGCCCCTCACCCCTCCACTTT. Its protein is CASRPGGPSPLHF.

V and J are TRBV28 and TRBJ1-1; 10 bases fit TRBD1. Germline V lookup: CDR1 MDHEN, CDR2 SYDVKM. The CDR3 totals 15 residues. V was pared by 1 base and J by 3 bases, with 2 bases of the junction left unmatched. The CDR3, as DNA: TGTGCCAGCAGTTTATTGGGGACAGGGGACACTGAAGCTTTCTTT. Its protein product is CASSLLGTGDTEAFF.

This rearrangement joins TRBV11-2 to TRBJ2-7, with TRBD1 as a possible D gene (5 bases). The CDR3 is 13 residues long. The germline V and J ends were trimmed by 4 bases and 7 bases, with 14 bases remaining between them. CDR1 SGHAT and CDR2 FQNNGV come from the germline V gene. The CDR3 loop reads CASSSPSGREQYF. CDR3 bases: TGTGCCAGCAGCTCGCCCTCAGGGCGGGAGCAGTACTTC.

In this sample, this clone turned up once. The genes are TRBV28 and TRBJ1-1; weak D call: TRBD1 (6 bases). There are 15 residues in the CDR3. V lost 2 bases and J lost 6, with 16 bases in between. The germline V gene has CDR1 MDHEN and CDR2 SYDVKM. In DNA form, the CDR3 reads TGTGCCAGCAGTTTAGGGGGACAAGGATGGGCTGAAGCTTTCTTT. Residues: CASSLGGQGWAEAFF. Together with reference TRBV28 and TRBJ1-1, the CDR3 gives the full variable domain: DVKVTQSSRYLVKRTGEKVFLECVQDMDHENMFWYRQDPGLGLRLIYFSYDVKMKEKGDIPEGYSVSREKKERFSLILESASTNQTSMYLCASSLGGQGWAEAFFGQGTRLTVV.

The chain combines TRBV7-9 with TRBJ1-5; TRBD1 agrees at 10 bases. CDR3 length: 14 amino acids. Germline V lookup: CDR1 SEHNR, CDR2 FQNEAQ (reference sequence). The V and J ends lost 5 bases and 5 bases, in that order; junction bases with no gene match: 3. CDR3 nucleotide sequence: TGTGCCAGCAGCCAGGGACAGGGGTATCAGCCCCAGCATTTT. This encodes CASSQGQGYQPQHF.

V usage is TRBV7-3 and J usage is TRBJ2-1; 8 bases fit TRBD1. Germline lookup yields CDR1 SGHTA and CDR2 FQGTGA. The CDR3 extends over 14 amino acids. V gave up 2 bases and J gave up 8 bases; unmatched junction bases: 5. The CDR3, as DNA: TGTGCCAGCAGCTTATCCCAGGGGGCCGATGAGCAGTTCTTC. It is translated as CASSLSQGADEQFF.

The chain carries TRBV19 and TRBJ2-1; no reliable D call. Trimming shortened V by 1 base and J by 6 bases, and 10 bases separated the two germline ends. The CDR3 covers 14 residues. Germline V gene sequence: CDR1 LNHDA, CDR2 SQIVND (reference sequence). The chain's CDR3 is CASSIVPNSNEQFF. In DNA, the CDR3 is TGTGCCAGTAGTATAGTACCTAATTCCAATGAGCAGTTCTTC.

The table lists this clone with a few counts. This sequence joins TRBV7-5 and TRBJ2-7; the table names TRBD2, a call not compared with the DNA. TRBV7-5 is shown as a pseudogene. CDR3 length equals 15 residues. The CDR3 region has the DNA TGTGCCAGAAGCAGAGCCCCGGGGGGGGCGGACGAGCAGTACTTC. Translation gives CARSRAPGGADEQYF.

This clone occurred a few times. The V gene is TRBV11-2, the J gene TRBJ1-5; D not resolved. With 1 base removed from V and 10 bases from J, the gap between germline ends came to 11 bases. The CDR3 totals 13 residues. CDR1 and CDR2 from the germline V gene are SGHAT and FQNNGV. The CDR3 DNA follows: TGTGCCAGCAGCTTAGGTGAGGGCCTCCCCCAGCATTTT. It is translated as CASSLGEGLPQHF.

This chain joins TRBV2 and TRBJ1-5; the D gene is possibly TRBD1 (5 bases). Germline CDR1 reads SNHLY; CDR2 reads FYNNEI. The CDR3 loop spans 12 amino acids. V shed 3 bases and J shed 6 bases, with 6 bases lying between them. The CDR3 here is CASSDRVQPQHF. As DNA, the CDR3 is TGTGCCAGCAGTGACAGGGTTCAGCCCCAGCATTTT.

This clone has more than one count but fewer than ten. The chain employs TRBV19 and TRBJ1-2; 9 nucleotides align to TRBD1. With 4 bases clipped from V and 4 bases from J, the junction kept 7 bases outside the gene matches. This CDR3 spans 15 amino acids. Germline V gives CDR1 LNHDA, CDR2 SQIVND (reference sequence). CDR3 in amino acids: CASSTTGGVSYGYTF. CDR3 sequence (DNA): TGTGCCAGTAGTACCACAGGGGGCGTTAGCTATGGCTACACCTTC.

CDR3 nucleotides: TGTGCCAGCAGCCACCCACAGGGATCCTATGGCTACACCTTC. Translation gives CASSHPQGSYGYTF. The chain recombines TRBV5-4 with TRBJ1-2; tentative D call: TRBD1 (6 bases). CDR3 length: 14 amino acids. The germline V gene encodes CDR1 SGHNT and CDR2 YYREEE (reference sequence). Trimming left V 4 bases short and J 4 bases short, with 14 bases between.

The CDR3 nucleotides read TGTGCCAGCAGCCAAGGAGGCGGTAGGGAAGCTTTCTTT. It translates to CASSQGGGREAFF. This chain links TRBV7-9 with TRBJ1-1; D remains unclear. Looked up from germline, CDR1 is SEHNR and CDR2 is FQNEAQ (reference sequence). With 5 bases removed from V and 8 bases from J, the gap between germline ends came to 15 bases. The CDR3 is 13 amino acids. Filled out from reference TRBV7-9 and TRBJ1-1, the complete variable domain reads DTGVSQNPRHKITKRGQNVTFRCDPISEHNRLYWYRQTLGQGPEFLTYFQNEAQLEKSRLLSDRFSAERPKGSFSTLEIQRTEQGDSAMYLCASSQGGGREAFFGQGTRLTVV.

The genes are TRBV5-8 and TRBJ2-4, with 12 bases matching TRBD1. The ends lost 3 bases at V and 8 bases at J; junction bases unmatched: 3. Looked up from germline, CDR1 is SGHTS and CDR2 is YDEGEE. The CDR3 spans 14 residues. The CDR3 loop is CASSSGQGADIQYF. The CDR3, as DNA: TGTGCCAGCAGCTCGGGACAGGGGGCGGACATTCAGTACTTC.

CDR3 sequence reads: CASSLFGTGDEKLFF. DNA for the CDR3: TGTGCCAGCAGCCTTTTTGGGACAGGGGATGAAAAACTGTTTTTT. The chain joins TRBV6-6 to TRBJ1-4, with TRBD1 identical over 10 bases. Trimming at V came to 6 bases and at J to 6 bases, leaving 7 bases not matched to a gene. This CDR3 is built from 15 residues. CDR1 and CDR2 (germline): MNHNY, SVGAGI (reference sequence).

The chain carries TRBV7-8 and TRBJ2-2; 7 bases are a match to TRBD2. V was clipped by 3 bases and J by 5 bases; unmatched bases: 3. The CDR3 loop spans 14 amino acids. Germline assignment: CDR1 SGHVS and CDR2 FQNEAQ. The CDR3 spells CASSFGGFTGELFF. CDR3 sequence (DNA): TGTGCCAGCAGCTTCGGGGGGTTTACCGGGGAGCTGTTTTTT.

CDR3 in amino acids: CASQDRDQPQHF. DNA for the CDR3: TGTGCCAGCCAGGACAGGGATCAGCCCCAGCATTTT. V and J are TRBV2 and TRBJ1-5, with 8 bases aligning to TRBD1. Germline lookup yields CDR1 SNHLY and CDR2 FYNNEI. Germline trimming cut 8 bases from V and 5 bases from J; bases unmatched to any gene: 2. CDR3 length: 12 residues.

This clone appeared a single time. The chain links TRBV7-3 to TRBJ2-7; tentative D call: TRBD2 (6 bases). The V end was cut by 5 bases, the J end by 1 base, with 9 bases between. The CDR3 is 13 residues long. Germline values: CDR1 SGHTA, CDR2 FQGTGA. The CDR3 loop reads CASSRGGSYEQYF. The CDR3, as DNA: TGTGCCAGCAGCCGAGGAGGGTCCTACGAGCAGTACTTC. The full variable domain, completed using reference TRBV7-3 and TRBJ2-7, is GAGVSQTPSNKVTEKGKYVELRCDPISGHTALYWYRQSLGQGPEFLIYFQGTGAADDSGLPNDRFFAVRPEGSVSTLKIQRTERGDSAVYLCASSRGGSYEQYFGPGTRLTVT.

The CDR3 reads CASSSNWGAGELFF. The CDR3 nucleotides are TGTGCCAGCAGTTCCAACTGGGGGGCCGGGGAGCTGTTTTTT. The chain is built from TRBV27 and TRBJ2-2; the D gene is possibly TRBD2 (6 bases). The CDR3 length is 14 residues. CDR1 MNHEY and CDR2 SMNVEV come from the germline V gene (reference sequence). Trimming shortened V by 4 bases and J by 6 bases, and 12 bases separated the two germline ends.

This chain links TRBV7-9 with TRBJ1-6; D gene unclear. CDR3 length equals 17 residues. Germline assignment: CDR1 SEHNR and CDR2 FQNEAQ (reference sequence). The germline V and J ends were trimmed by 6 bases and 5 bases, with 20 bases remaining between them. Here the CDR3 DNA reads TGTGCCAGCAGGGCCCGGGAGCCGTCGGGAGATAATTCACCCCTCCACTTT. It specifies CASRAREPSGDNSPLHF.

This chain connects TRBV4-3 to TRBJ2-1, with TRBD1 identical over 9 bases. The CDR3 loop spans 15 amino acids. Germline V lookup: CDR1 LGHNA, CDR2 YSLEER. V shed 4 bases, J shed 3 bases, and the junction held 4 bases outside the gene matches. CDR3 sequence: CASSPRQGGYNEQFF. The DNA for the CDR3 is TGCGCCAGCAGCCCCAGACAGGGGGGCTACAATGAGCAGTTCTTC.

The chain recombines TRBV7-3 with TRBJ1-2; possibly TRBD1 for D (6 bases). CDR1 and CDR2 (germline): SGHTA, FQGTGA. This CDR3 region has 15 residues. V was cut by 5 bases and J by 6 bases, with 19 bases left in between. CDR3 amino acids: CASSAGTQGTNGYTF. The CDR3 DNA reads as TGTGCCAGCAGCGCCGGGACGCAGGGGACGAATGGCTACACCTTC.

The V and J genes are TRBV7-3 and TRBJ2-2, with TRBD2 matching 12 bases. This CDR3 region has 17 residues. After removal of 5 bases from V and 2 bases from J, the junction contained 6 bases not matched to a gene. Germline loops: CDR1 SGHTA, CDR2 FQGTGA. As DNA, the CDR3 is TGTGCCAGCAGCCGTACTAGCGGGGGGTTTAACACCGGGGAGCTGTTTTTT. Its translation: CASSRTSGGFNTGELFF.

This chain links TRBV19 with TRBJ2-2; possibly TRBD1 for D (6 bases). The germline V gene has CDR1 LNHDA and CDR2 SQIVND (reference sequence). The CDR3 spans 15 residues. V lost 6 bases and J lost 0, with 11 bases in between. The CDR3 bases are TGTGCCAGTAGCGTACAGGGCTCGAACACCGGGGAGCTGTTTTTT. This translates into CASSVQGSNTGELFF. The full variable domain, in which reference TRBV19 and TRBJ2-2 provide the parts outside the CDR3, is DGGITQSPKYLFRKEGQNVTLSCEQNLNHDAMYWYRQDPGQGLRLIYYSQIVNDFQKGDIAEGYSVSREKKESFPLTVTSAQKNPTAFYLCASSVQGSNTGELFFGEGSRLTVL.

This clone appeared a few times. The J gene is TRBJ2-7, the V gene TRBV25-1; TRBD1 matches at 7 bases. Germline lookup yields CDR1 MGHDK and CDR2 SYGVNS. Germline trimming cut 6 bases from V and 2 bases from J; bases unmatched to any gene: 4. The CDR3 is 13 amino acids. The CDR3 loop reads CASRSTGTYEQYF. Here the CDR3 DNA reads TGTGCCAGCAGATCGACAGGGACCTACGAGCAGTACTTC.